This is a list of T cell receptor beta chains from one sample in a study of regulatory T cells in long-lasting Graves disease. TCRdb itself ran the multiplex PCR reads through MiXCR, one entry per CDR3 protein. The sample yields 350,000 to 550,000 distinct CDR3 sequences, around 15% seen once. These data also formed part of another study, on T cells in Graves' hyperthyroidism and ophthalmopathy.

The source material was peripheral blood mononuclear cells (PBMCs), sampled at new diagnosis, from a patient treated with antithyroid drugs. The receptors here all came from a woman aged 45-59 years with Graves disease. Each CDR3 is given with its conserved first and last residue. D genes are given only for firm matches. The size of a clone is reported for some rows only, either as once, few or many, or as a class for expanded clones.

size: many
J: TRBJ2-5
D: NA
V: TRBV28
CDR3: CATLKGYQETQYF
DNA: TGTGCCACCCTTAAAGGGTACCAAGAGACCCAGTACTTC

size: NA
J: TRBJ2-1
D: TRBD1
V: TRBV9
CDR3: CASARQGAPSYNEQFF
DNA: TGTGCCAGCGCAAGACAGGGGGCCCCCTCCTACAATGAGCAGTTCTTC

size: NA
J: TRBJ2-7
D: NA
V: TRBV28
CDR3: CASSRAGSGYEQYF
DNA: TGTGCCAGCAGCCGCGCTGGATCAGGCTACGAGCAGTACTTC

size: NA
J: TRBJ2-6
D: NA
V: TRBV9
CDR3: CASSVALKPGQVNSGANVLTF
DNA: TGTGCCAGCAGCGTAGCACTTAAACCGGGACAAGTAAACTCTGGGGCCAACGTCCTGACTTTC

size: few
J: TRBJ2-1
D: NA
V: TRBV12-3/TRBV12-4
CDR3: CASSFFILSTNEQFF
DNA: TGTGCCAGCAGTTTTTTTATCCTATCGACAAATGAGCAGTTCTTC

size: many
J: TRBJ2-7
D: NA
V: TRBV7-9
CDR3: CASSLVSAGYEQYF
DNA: TGTGCCAGCAGCTTAGTCAGTGCGGGCTACGAGCAGTACTTC

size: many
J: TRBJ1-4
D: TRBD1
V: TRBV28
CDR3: CASGEQGAGEKLFF
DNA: TGTGCCAGCGGGGAACAGGGGGCAGGTGAAAAACTGTTTTTT

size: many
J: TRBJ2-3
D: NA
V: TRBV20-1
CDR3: CSARDGKDGADTQYF
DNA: TGCAGTGCTAGAGATGGAAAGGATGGGGCAGATACGCAGTATTTT

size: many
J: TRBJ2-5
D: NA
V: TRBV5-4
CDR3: CASSLGGEATQETQYF
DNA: TGTGCCAGCAGCTTGGGGGGGGAGGCGACTCAAGAGACCCAGTACTTC

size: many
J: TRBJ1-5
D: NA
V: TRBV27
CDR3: CASSLSPFSNQPQHF
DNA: TGTGCCAGCAGTTTATCGCCCTTTAGCAATCAGCCCCAGCATTTT

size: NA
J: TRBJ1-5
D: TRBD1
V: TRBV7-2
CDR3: CASSSGQGADTQHF
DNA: TGTGCCAGCAGTTCGGGACAGGGGGCAGATACGCAGCATTTT

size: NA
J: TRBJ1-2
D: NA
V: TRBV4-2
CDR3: CASSQGGQNYGYTF
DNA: TGTGCCAGCAGCCAAGGGGGTCAGAACTATGGCTACACCTTC

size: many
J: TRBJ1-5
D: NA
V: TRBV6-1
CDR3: CASSGTVYSNQPQHF
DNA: TGTGCCAGCAGTGGGACAGTATATAGCAATCAGCCCCAGCATTTT

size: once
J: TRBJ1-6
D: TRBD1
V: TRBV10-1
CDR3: CSSGGVSNSPLHF
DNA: TGCTCTTCAGGGGGGGTTTCTAATTCACCCCTCCACTTT

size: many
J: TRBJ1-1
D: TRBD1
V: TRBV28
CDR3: CASTKLTRDRDFGTEAFF
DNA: TGTGCCAGCACCAAATTGACACGGGACAGAGACTTTGGCACTGAAGCTTTCTTT

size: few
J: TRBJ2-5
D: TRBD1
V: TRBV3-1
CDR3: CASSQGGGTGLLQETQYF
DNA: TGTGCCAGCAGCCAAGGAGGGGGGACAGGGCTTCTCCAAGAGACCCAGTACTTC

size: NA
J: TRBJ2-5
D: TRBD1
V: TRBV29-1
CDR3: CSVEENRGRETQYF
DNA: TGCAGCGTTGAAGAAAACAGGGGGCGGGAGACCCAGTACTTC

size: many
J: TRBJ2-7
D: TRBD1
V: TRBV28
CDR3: CASSYPGGIRSYEQYF
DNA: TGTGCCAGCAGTTATCCAGGGGGCATTCGCTCCTACGAGCAGTACTTC

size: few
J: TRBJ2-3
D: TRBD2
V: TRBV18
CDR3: CASSPALAGSDDTQYF
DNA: TGTGCCAGCTCACCTGCACTAGCGGGAAGTGATGATACGCAGTATTTT

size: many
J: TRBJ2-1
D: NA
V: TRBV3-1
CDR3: CASSQVGIRGYNEQFF
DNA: TGTGCCAGCAGCCAAGTTGGGATCCGTGGCTACAATGAGCAGTTCTTC

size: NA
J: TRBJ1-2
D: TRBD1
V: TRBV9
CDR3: CASRGGRNYGYTF
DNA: TGTGCCAGCAGAGGGGGCAGAAACTATGGCTACACCTTC

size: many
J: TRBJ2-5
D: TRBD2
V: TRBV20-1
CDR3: CSARVSGSTGGETQYF
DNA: TGCAGTGCCCGGGTTAGCGGGAGTACCGGGGGGGAGACCCAGTACTTC

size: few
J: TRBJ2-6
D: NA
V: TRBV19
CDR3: CASSTEGPSYIVSGANVLTF
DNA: TGTGCCAGTAGTACAGAGGGTCCATCCTATATTGTCTCTGGGGCCAACGTCCTGACTTTC

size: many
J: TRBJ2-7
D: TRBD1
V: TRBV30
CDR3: CAWSRDREAHEQYF
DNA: TGTGCCTGGAGCCGGGACAGGGAGGCCCACGAGCAGTACTTC

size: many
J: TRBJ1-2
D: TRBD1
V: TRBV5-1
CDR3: CASSFGQGAFYGYTF
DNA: TGCGCCAGCAGTTTCGGACAGGGGGCTTTCTATGGCTACACCTTC

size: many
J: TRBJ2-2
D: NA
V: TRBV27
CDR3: CASRELQGPPYTGELFF
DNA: TGTGCCAGCAGGGAACTTCAGGGGCCACCCTACACCGGGGAGCTGTTTTTT

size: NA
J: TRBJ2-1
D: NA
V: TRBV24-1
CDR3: CATSDIRTINEQFF
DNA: TGTGCCACCAGTGATATAAGGACTATCAATGAGCAGTTCTTC

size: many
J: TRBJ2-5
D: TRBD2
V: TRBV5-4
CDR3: CASSSKGGETQYF
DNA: TGTGCCAGCAGCTCCAAGGGAGGGGAGACCCAGTACTTC

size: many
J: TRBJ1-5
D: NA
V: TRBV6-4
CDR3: CASTMGGRNSNQPQHF
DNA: TGTGCCAGCACTATGGGGGGGAGAAATAGCAATCAGCCCCAGCATTTT

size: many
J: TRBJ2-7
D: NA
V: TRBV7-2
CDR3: CASRPLWLSEQAKTYEQYF
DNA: TGTGCCAGCAGGCCACTTTGGCTTAGCGAACAGGCCAAAACCTACGAGCAGTACTTC

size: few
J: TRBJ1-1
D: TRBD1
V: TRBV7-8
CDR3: CASSFLYRQGAAEAFF
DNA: TGTGCCAGCAGCTTCCTATACAGACAGGGGGCCGCTGAAGCTTTCTTT

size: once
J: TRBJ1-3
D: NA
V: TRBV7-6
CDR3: CASSLEPTAGSGNTIYF
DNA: TGTGCCAGCAGCTTAGAGCCCACGGCGGGCTCTGGAAACACCATATATTTT